The 20 T cell receptor beta chains listed next were all sequenced from one sample in a study of cytomegalovirus exposure and HLA in healthy donors. Researchers ran the PCR with 60 Vbeta and 13 Jbeta primers. Generated by immunoSEQ multiplex PCR, the TCRdb table keeps only in-frame clones and is missing some. The sample lists 150,000 or so clones, approximately 78% seen once, with 3% in the top ten. Source material: PBMCs. Every receptor here comes from a man aged 40-49 years in good health and CMV-seropositive.

V and J are TRBV7-9 and TRBJ1-5; a possible D gene is TRBD1 (5 bases). Germline CDR1 SEHNR, CDR2 FQNEAQ (reference sequence). V lost 5 bases, J lost 3 bases, and 11 bases lay in between. The CDR3 covers 14 residues. The CDR3 protein is CASSPDRFNQPQHF. In nucleotides, the CDR3 is TGTGCCAGCAGCCCAGACAGATTCAATCAGCCCCAGCATTTT.

A note on this clone: The junction and the germline gene differ at one end; a read error may be behind it. The V call is TRBV19, the J call TRBJ1-1, with 9 nucleotides matching TRBD1. Germline lookup yields CDR1 LNHDA and CDR2 SQIVND (reference sequence). CDR3 length: 15 amino acids. CDR3: CAGSIRTGAGTEAFF. The DNA of the CDR3 is TGTGCCGGTAGTATAAGGACAGGGGCTGGGACTGAAGCTTTCTTT.

The rearrangement links TRBV4-1 to TRBJ2-3; 10 bases agree with TRBD1. Germline CDR1 and CDR2: MGHRA and YSYEKL. The CDR3 loop spans 15 amino acids. Trimming took 3 bases from V and 2 from J; bases not matched to a gene: 2. CDR3 DNA: TGCGCCAGCAGCCACGGGACAGGGGACACAGATACGCAGTATTTT. It yields the protein CASSHGTGDTDTQYF.

V usage is TRBV30 and J usage is TRBJ1-5; possible D gene TRBD1, 5 bases. Germline V gene data show CDR1 as GTSNPN and CDR2 as SVGIG (reference sequence). This CDR3 region has 16 residues. V lost 5 bases to trimming and J lost 2 bases, with 19 bases between them. In nucleotides, the CDR3 is TGTGCCTGGTCCGGACATCCGGGCGGTGGCAATCAGCCCCAGCATTTT. Translated, it gives CAWSGHPGGGNQPQHF.

The CDR3 protein is CASSLGLGPYNEQFF. The CDR3 nucleotides are TGTGCCAGCAGTTTAGGACTAGGCCCTTACAATGAGCAGTTCTTC. V is TRBV27 and J is TRBJ2-1, with 7 bases aligning to TRBD2. This CDR3 has 15 amino acids. Germline lookup yields CDR1 MNHEY and CDR2 SMNVEV (reference sequence). The J segment lost 4 bases and the V segment lost 2 bases, leaving 5 bases of the junction unmatched.

The rearrangement links TRBV6-1 to TRBJ1-1; the match to TRBD1 covers 7 bases. Germline V gives CDR1 MNHNS, CDR2 SASEGT. V shed 10 bases and J 3 bases; nucleotides not matched to a gene: 14. The length of the CDR3 is 15 residues. In nucleotides, the CDR3 is TGTGCCATCACGTCCAGGGGGTTTCAGGACACTGAAGCTTTCTTT. Its translation: CAITSRGFQDTEAFF.

This rearrangement joins TRBV7-7 to TRBJ2-3; 8 nucleotides align to TRBD1. The CDR3 has 15 amino acids. In germline, CDR1 is SSHAT, CDR2 FNYEAQ (reference sequence). V dropped 5 bases and J dropped 1; count of bases not matched to a gene: 5. CDR3 loop: CASSPLGQGTDTQYF. DNA for the CDR3: TGTGCCAGCAGCCCGCTGGGACAGGGCACAGATACGCAGTATTTT.

This CDR3 is CATTSGVNTDTQYF. The CDR3 nucleotides read TGCGCCACGACTAGCGGGGTAAACACAGATACGCAGTATTTT. V and J are TRBV5-1 and TRBJ2-3; 11 bases line up with TRBD2. The CDR3 has 14 residues. V dropped 9 bases and J dropped 2; count of bases not matched to a gene: 5. Germline V CDR1 and CDR2: SGHRS, YFSETQ.

The CDR3 sequence: CASSEAYSNQPQHF. In DNA form, the CDR3 reads TGTGCCAGCAGTGAAGCCTATAGCAATCAGCCCCAGCATTTT. This rearrangement joins TRBV6-1 to TRBJ1-5; D gene unclear. Germline CDR1 MNHNS, CDR2 SASEGT. The CDR3 contains 14 residues. The V end was cut by 0 bases, the J end by 0 bases, with 3 bases between.

This clone appeared a few times. The chain joins TRBV2 to TRBJ2-7, with TRBD2 matching over 11 bases. Germline loops: CDR1 SNHLY, CDR2 FYNNEI. V trimming: 4 bases; J trimming: 2 bases; junction bases outside the gene matches: 1. The CDR3 consists of 14 residues. This CDR3 reads CASSGLAGTYEQYF. DNA for the CDR3: TGTGCCAGCAGTGGACTAGCGGGGACCTACGAGCAGTACTTC.

This clone was seen a single time. J is TRBJ1-1 and V is TRBV19; 9 bases match TRBD1. CDR3 length equals 14 residues. The V gene's germline CDR1 is LNHDA and CDR2 SQIVND (reference sequence). V lost 7 bases, J lost 3 bases, and 6 bases stayed unmatched. CDR3 sequence (DNA): TGTGCCAGTAACCCGGGACAGGGATACACTGAAGCTTTCTTT. It translates to CASNPGQGYTEAFF.

This clone was recorded once. This sequence joins TRBV5-6 and TRBJ2-7, with 10 bases matching TRBD1. Per the germline V gene, CDR1 is SGHDT and CDR2 is YYEEEE. This CDR3 spans 15 amino acids. The junction had 4 bases not matched to a gene; V was cut back by 0 bases and J by 4 bases. CDR3: CASSLVGQGFYEQYF. DNA for the CDR3: TGTGCCAGCAGCTTGGTGGGACAGGGGTTTTACGAGCAGTACTTC. Using reference TRBV5-6 and TRBJ2-7 for the parts outside the CDR3, the full variable domain is DAGVTQSPTHLIKTRGQQVTLRCSPKSGHDTVSWYQQALGQGPQFIFQYYEEEERQRGNFPDRFSGHQFPNYSSELNVNALLLGDSALYLCASSLVGQGFYEQYFGPGTRLTVT.

The chain is built from TRBV5-1 and TRBJ1-1; no firm D call. CDR3 length: 14 amino acids. V dropped 4 bases and J dropped 2 bases, with 12 bases sitting between them. Germline lookup yields CDR1 SGHRS and CDR2 YFSETQ. This CDR3 is CASSTSTVNTEAFF. Here the CDR3 DNA reads TGCGCCAGCAGCACCAGTACAGTAAACACTGAAGCTTTCTTT.

The genes are TRBV29-1 and TRBJ2-6; unclear D gene. The CDR3 spans 13 residues. V lost 2 bases, J lost 3 bases, and 5 bases lay in between. Per germline, CDR1 SQVTM and CDR2 ANQGSEA. The CDR3 protein is CSVEFGGANVLTF. As DNA, the CDR3 is TGCAGCGTTGAATTCGGTGGGGCCAACGTCCTGACTTTC. The complete variable domain, with remaining parts taken from reference TRBV29-1 and TRBJ2-6, reads SAVISQKPSRDICQRGTSLTIQCQVDSQVTMMFWYRQQPGQSLTLIATANQGSEATYESGFVIDKFPISRPNLTFSTLTVSNMSPEDSSIYLCSVEFGGANVLTFGAGSRLTVL.

The gene calls are TRBV28 and TRBJ2-1, with D unclear. Trimming took 3 bases from V and 4 from J, leaving 16 bases between them. From germline, CDR1 is MDHEN and CDR2 SYDVKM. The CDR3 runs to 16 residues. Here the CDR3 reads CASSLYDGSRYNEQFF. As DNA, the CDR3 is TGTGCCAGCAGTTTGTATGACGGGTCCCGATACAATGAGCAGTTCTTC.

This clone appeared a few times. The V call is TRBV7-9, the J call TRBJ2-1; D gene unclear. The CDR3 is made up of 11 amino acids. Trimming removed 3 bases from V and 12 bases from J, with 9 bases in between. CDR1 and CDR2 (germline): SEHNR, FQNEAQ (reference sequence). Here the CDR3 reads CASSLSSPQFF. DNA for the CDR3: TGTGCCAGCAGCTTGAGTAGCCCGCAGTTCTTC. Combining the CDR3 with reference TRBV7-9 and TRBJ2-1 gives the whole variable domain DTGVSQNPRHKITKRGQNVTFRCDPISEHNRLYWYRQTLGQGPEFLTYFQNEAQLEKSRLLSDRFSAERPKGSFSTLEIQRTEQGDSAMYLCASSLSSPQFFGPGTRLTVL.

The chain combines TRBV28 with TRBJ2-1, with 8 nucleotides matching TRBD2. The CDR3 consists of 17 residues. Germline loops: CDR1 MDHEN, CDR2 SYDVKM. Unmatched junction bases numbered 12, after V lost 2 bases and J lost 6 bases. The CDR3 sequence: CASSLHAGTSTLNEQFF. The CDR3 coding sequence is TGTGCCAGCAGTTTACACGCCGGGACTAGTACCCTCAATGAGCAGTTCTTC. The full variable domain, completed using reference TRBV28 and TRBJ2-1, is DVKVTQSSRYLVKRTGEKVFLECVQDMDHENMFWYRQDPGLGLRLIYFSYDVKMKEKGDIPEGYSVSREKKERFSLILESASTNQTSMYLCASSLHAGTSTLNEQFFGPGTRLTVL.

The V and J genes are TRBV5-1 and TRBJ2-5; 9 bases agree with TRBD1. CDR1 SGHRS and CDR2 YFSETQ come from the germline V gene. J was trimmed by 5 bases and V by 3 bases; bases with no gene match: 5. This CDR3 has 14 residues. The CDR3 region is CASSYTGGAETQYF. CDR3 DNA: TGCGCCAGCAGCTACACAGGGGGCGCGGAGACCCAGTACTTC.

This clone was observed a single time. The chain uses TRBV4-1 and TRBJ2-3, with D hard to call. V lost 2 bases and J 6 bases, leaving 15 bases between the germline ends. This CDR3 spans 15 amino acids. Per the germline V gene, CDR1 is MGHRA and CDR2 is YSYEKL. CDR3: CASSQTPVKSDTQYF. Here the CDR3 DNA reads TGCGCCAGCAGCCAAACCCCTGTCAAAAGCGATACGCAGTATTTT.

V is TRBV28 and J is TRBJ2-7; 7 nucleotides agree with TRBD1. The V gene end was trimmed by 8 bases and the J gene end by 12 bases; junction bases not matched to a gene: 25. Germline V gene lookup returns CDR1 MDHEN and CDR2 SYDVKM. CDR3 length: 16 amino acids. CDR3 in amino acids: CASHTGTDFVKARWYF. The DNA for the CDR3 is TGTGCCAGCCACACCGGGACAGATTTCGTGAAGGCCCGGTGGTACTTC.